These 25 T cell receptor beta chains were all obtained from the same sample, sequenced in a study of shared clonotypes between healthy human individuals. Assay used: immunoSEQ multiplex PCR; TCRdb lists only in-frame clones, some missing. The sample has around 1,000,000 clones; approximately 75% are singletons. Sequenced material: memory CD4+ T cells from PBMCs. Subset: CD45RA-negative fraction. Every receptor here comes from a man aged 18 to 30 in good health. Some clones in this sample may be carry-over from other donors' samples.

This clone came up once. The rearrangement uses TRBV21-1 and TRBJ2-1; the listed D gene, TRBD2, was not tested against the DNA. TRBV21-1 is a recognized pseudogene. CDR3 size: 18 residues. The CDR3: CASSKCSKCGSSYNEQFF. The CDR3 DNA follows: TGTGCCAGCAGCAAATGTAGCAAGTGCGGGAGCTCCTACAATGAGCAGTTCTTC.

This chain connects TRBV10-3 to TRBJ2-5, with no clear D. CDR1 is ENHRY and CDR2 is SYGVKD in the germline V gene. CDR3 length: 13 residues. The V gene lost 0 bases and the J gene lost 4 bases, with 6 bases spanning the gap. Here the CDR3 reads CAISESGPETQYF. As DNA, the CDR3 is TGTGCCATCAGTGAGTCAGGTCCAGAGACCCAGTACTTC.

This clone showed up just a few times. Other nucleotide sequences from this sample produce the same CDR3. The chain has TRBV2 and TRBJ1-2, with D perhaps matching TRBD1 (5 bases). Looked up from germline, CDR1 is SNHLY and CDR2 is FYNNEI. V lost 0 bases and J lost 2, with 7 bases in between. The CDR3 covers 14 residues. CDR3 DNA sequence: TGTGCCAGCAGTGAAGCCAGGGCGAACTATGGCTACACCTTC. Its translation is CASSEARANYGYTF. Variable domain in full (rest from reference TRBV2 and TRBJ1-2): EPEVTQTPSHQVTQMGQEVILRCVPISNHLYFYWYRQILGQKVEFLVSFYNNEISEKSEIFDDQFSVERPDGSNFTLKIRSTKLEDSAMYFCASSEARANYGYTFGSGTRLTVV.

The chain employs TRBV6-6 and TRBJ1-2; D gene ambiguous. Germline lookup yields CDR1 MNHNY and CDR2 SVGAGI (reference sequence). V lost 2 bases and J lost 8, with 12 bases in between. There are 13 residues in the CDR3. Here the CDR3 reads CASSYEGFRGYTF. DNA for the CDR3: TGTGCCAGCAGTTACGAGGGTTTTAGAGGCTACACCTTC.

This rearrangement joins TRBV30 to TRBJ2-5; unclear D gene. The germline V gene encodes CDR1 GTSNPN and CDR2 SVGIG (reference sequence). The CDR3 is made up of 11 amino acids. V lost 0 bases to trimming and J lost 7 bases, with 6 bases between them. CDR3 amino acids: CAWSVYLTQYF. CDR3 coding DNA: TGTGCCTGGAGTGTATACTTGACCCAGTACTTC. Full variable domain (missing parts from reference TRBV30 and TRBJ2-5): SQTIHQWPATLVQPVGSPLSLECTVEGTSNPNLYWYRQAAGRGLQLLFYSVGIGQISSEVPQNLSASRPQDRQFILSSKKLLLSDSGFYLCAWSVYLTQYFGPGTRLLVL.

The chain recombines TRBV6-6 with TRBJ2-2; 11 bases are a match to TRBD2. With V trimmed by 11 bases and J by 7 bases, 12 bases remained unmatched. Germline V gene lookup returns CDR1 MNHNY and CDR2 SVGAGI (reference sequence). This CDR3 comprises 15 residues. The CDR3 bases are TGTGCCGGCCGTACTAGCGGGAGTCGAGGCGGGGAGCTGTTTTTT. Amino acid sequence: CAGRTSGSRGGELFF.

The rearrangement uses TRBV4-2 and TRBJ1-4; TRBD1 matches 9 bases. The J segment lost 7 bases and the V segment lost 2 bases, leaving 11 bases of the junction unmatched. CDR1 LGHNA and CDR2 YNFKEQ come from the germline V gene. The CDR3 consists of 17 residues. The DNA for the CDR3 is TGTGCCAGCAGCCAACAACCAACCGGACAGGGGTTTGAAAAACTGTTTTTT. It specifies CASSQQPTGQGFEKLFF.

The chain employs TRBV29-1 and TRBJ2-3; TRBD2 matches at 7 bases. The CDR3 extends over 13 amino acids. Germline-derived CDR1 and CDR2 are SQVTM and ANQGSEA. The V gene end was trimmed by 5 bases and the J gene end by 5 bases; junction bases not matched to a gene: 7. The CDR3 spells CSVRREPGDTQYF. The CDR3 DNA reads TGCAGCGTTCGGCGGGAGCCCGGAGATACGCAGTATTTT.

This clone was detected only once. CDR3 protein: CASSLTGPGDIQYF. For the CDR3, the DNA is TGCGCCAGCAGCCTTACAGGCCCCGGGGACATTCAGTACTTC. The chain uses TRBV4-1 and TRBJ2-4; D is possibly TRBD1 or TRBD2 (5 bases each). Germline CDR1 MGHRA, CDR2 YSYEKL. V gave up 4 bases and J gave up 8 bases, with 15 bases separating them. CDR3 length: 14 amino acids.

The chain carries TRBV11-3 and TRBJ2-1; D uncertain. Trimming took 5 bases from V and 10 from J, leaving 15 bases between them. This CDR3 comprises 13 residues. Germline lookup yields CDR1 SGHNT and CDR2 YENEEA. CDR3 nucleotides: TGTGCCAGCAGCCCCAGAGACGATGCAGAGCAGTTCTTC. This gives the protein CASSPRDDAEQFF.

The chain carries TRBV10-3 and TRBJ1-2; 9 nucleotides line up with TRBD1. Looked up from germline, CDR1 is ENHRY and CDR2 is SYGVKD. After removal of 6 bases from V and 4 bases from J, the junction contained 6 bases not matched to a gene. This CDR3 is 14 amino acids long. The CDR3 loop is CAISAQGQGYGYTF. In DNA, the CDR3 is TGTGCCATCAGCGCCCAGGGACAGGGCTATGGCTACACCTTC.

The rearrangement uses TRBV5-1 and TRBJ2-7, with 9 bases aligning to TRBD1. CDR1 is SGHRS, CDR2 YFSETQ, per germline. J gave up 6 bases and V 3 bases, and 7 bases lay outside the gene matches. The CDR3 is made up of 14 amino acids. The CDR3 bases are TGCGCCAGCAGCTCCGGACAGGGGAGTGGCGAGCAGTACTTC. This sequence encodes CASSSGQGSGEQYF.

V and J are TRBV18 and TRBJ1-4; D not certain. CDR1 is KGHSH and CDR2 is LQKENI in the germline V gene. The V end lost 4 bases, the J end lost 0 bases, and 12 bases lay between the germline ends. The length of the CDR3 is 16 residues. The DNA of the CDR3 is TGTGCCAGCTCACTCAGCCTCCTTGCAACTAATGAAAAACTGTTTTTT. Translated, it gives CASSLSLLATNEKLFF.

The gene calls are TRBV5-5 and TRBJ2-1; possibly TRBD2 for D (5 bases). This CDR3 comprises 13 residues. Germline V gives CDR1 SGHKS, CDR2 YYEKEE (reference sequence). V was shortened by 4 bases and J by 3 bases, with 8 bases between the two germline ends. The CDR3 region is CASSTRDYNEQFF. Written as DNA, the CDR3 is TGTGCCAGCAGCACACGGGACTACAATGAGCAGTTCTTC.

J is TRBJ2-6 and V is TRBV19; 8 bases fit TRBD2. Germline trimming cut 6 bases from V and 0 bases from J; bases unmatched to any gene: 19. This CDR3 is 21 amino acids long. Germline-derived CDR1 and CDR2 are LNHDA and SQIVND (reference sequence). CDR3 nucleotide sequence: TGTGCCAGTAGCCGGGAGGGTCCCCCTCTCTGGGTCCTCTCTGGGGCCAACGTCCTGACTTTC. Translated: CASSREGPPLWVLSGANVLTF.

The genes are TRBV12-5 and TRBJ1-2; unclear D gene. Germline values: CDR1 LGHNT, CDR2 FRNRAP. This CDR3 is built from 15 residues. Trimming left V 1 base short and J 5 bases short, with 14 bases between. In DNA form, the CDR3 reads TGTGCTAGTGGTTTGGGCCCCCGTGGTGGATATGGCTACACCTTC. Amino acids: CASGLGPRGGYGYTF.

The sample holds a few counts of this clone. The chain is built from TRBV27 and TRBJ2-7; no definite D call. Deletions cut 4 bases from V and 1 base from J, with 8 bases between. Germline loops: CDR1 MNHEY, CDR2 SMNVEV (reference sequence). The CDR3 runs to 13 residues. This chain's CDR3 is CASSSTNSYEQYF. CDR3 in DNA: TGTGCCAGCAGTTCTACAAATTCCTACGAGCAGTACTTC.

The rearrangement joins TRBV7-2 to TRBJ1-2, with no clear D. This CDR3 comprises 11 residues. The V end was cut by 1 base, the J end by 7 bases, with 4 bases between. Germline V gene data show CDR1 as SGHTA and CDR2 as FQGNSA. CDR3 DNA: TGTGCCAGCAGCTTAGTAGTTGGCTACACCTTC. This sequence encodes CASSLVVGYTF.

For the CDR3, the DNA is TGTGCCAGCAGTTCTCTACACTACAATGAGCAGTTCTTC. Protein sequence: CASSSLHYNEQFF. This chain links TRBV6-5 with TRBJ2-1, with D unclear. Looked up from germline, CDR1 is MNHEY and CDR2 is SVGAGI. Trimming shortened V by 4 bases and J by 3 bases, and 7 bases separated the two germline ends. CDR3 length: 13 residues.

V usage is TRBV11-3 and J usage is TRBJ2-3; D not certain. The germline CDR1 and CDR2 sequences are SGHNT and YENEEA. V shed 6 bases and J shed 0 bases, with 10 bases lying between them. There are 14 residues in the CDR3. CDR3 bases: TGTGCCAGCAGTCTCGCGAGAAGCACAGATACGCAGTATTTT. Translated: CASSLARSTDTQYF.

The chain recombines TRBV18 with TRBJ2-3; 8 positions match TRBD2. The CDR3 runs to 15 residues. CDR1 and CDR2 (germline): KGHSH, LQKENI. The V segment lost 5 bases and the J segment 2 bases; nucleotides outside the gene matches: 6. CDR3 sequence: CASSWEAGVTDTQYF. The CDR3 region has the DNA TGTGCCAGCTCATGGGAAGCGGGGGTCACAGATACGCAGTATTTT.

There are many counts of this clone. The chain uses TRBV7-8 and TRBJ2-7; D uncertain. Germline V gene lookup returns CDR1 SGHVS and CDR2 FQNEAQ. The germline V and J ends were trimmed by 1 base and 3 bases, with 7 bases remaining between them. The CDR3 loop spans 13 amino acids. The CDR3 coding sequence is TGTGCCAGCAGCTTAGAGGCCGACTACGAGCAGTACTTC. Its protein is CASSLEADYEQYF.

The chain combines TRBV7-2 with TRBJ2-7, with D hard to call. CDR3 length: 15 amino acids. V lost 5 bases and J 0 bases, leaving 14 bases between the germline ends. Germline V gives CDR1 SGHTA, CDR2 FQGNSA. CDR3 residues: CASSLTWAPSYEQYF. The CDR3 region has the DNA TGTGCCAGCAGCCTAACATGGGCCCCCTCCTACGAGCAGTACTTC.

The gene calls are TRBV11-3 and TRBJ2-3; TRBD1 might be the D (5 bases). The CDR3 runs 15 residues. Germline V gene data show CDR1 as SGHNT and CDR2 as YENEEA. The ends were cut back, 0 bases at V and 6 bases at J, with 13 bases in the middle. This chain's CDR3 is CASSLDYGAGDTQYF. Here the CDR3 DNA reads TGTGCCAGCAGCTTAGATTATGGGGCAGGGGATACGCAGTATTTT.

V is TRBV29-1 and J is TRBJ2-7; D is uncertain. Trimming shortened V by 5 bases and J by 1 base, and 15 bases separated the two germline ends. Germline CDR1 reads SQVTM; CDR2 reads ANQGSEA. The CDR3 loop spans 14 amino acids. CDR3 bases: TGCAGCGTTAAAATCTCGACACGTTCCTACGAGCAGTACTTC. Its translation: CSVKISTRSYEQYF.